Detailed here is one T cell receptor beta chain. These data are taken from a study of blood T cell repertoires in COVID-19. Here immunoSEQ multiplex PCR was the method, and the copy in TCRdb shows in-frame clones only, minus some. The table records just under 300,000 clones, approximately 86% of them present only once. The sequence was collected from a man between 65 and 85 years old with acute or convalescent COVID-19. Input material: peripheral blood.

CDR3: CASSRQRAEAFF. The CDR3 coding sequence is TGTGCCAGCAGCAGACAGCGGGCTGAAGCTTTCTTT. The rearrangement joins TRBV28 to TRBJ1-1; D might be TRBD1 (5 bases). From germline, CDR1 is MDHEN and CDR2 SYDVKM. CDR3 length: 12 residues. V was shortened by 6 bases and J by 6 bases, with 11 bases between the two germline ends.